In its sample, the clone carrying this TCR beta chain was seen a few times. Germline CDR1 reads DFQATT; CDR2 reads SNEGSKA (reference sequence). This CDR3 comprises 16 residues. Germline trimming cut 3 bases from V and 2 bases from J; bases unmatched to any gene: 7. One entry per CDR3 protein, called by TCRdb with MiXCR from the RT-PCR reads. The table lists hundreds of thousands of distinct CDR3 sequences, approximately 15% of them singletons, with 3% to 4.5% in the top ten. The chain couples TRBV20-1 to TRBJ2-2; the match to TRBD1 covers 9 bases. Sequencing was performed on memory CD4+ T cells from blood. The sequence was collected from a female donor in good health, serving as a healthy control. In DNA, the CDR3 is TGCAGTGCTAGGGACAGGGGACCTTTCAACACCGGGGAGCTGTTTTTT. It yields the protein CSARDRGPFNTGELFF.